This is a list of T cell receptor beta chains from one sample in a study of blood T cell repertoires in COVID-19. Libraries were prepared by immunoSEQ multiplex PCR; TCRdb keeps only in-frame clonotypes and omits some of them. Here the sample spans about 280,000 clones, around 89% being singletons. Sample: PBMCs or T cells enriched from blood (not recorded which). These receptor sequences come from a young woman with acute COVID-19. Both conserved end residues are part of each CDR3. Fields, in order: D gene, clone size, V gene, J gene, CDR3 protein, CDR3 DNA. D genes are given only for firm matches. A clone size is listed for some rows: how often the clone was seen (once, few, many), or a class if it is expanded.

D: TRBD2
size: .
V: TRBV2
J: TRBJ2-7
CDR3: CASNAQGGYEQYF
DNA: TGTGCCAGCAATGCCCAGGGAGGGTACGAGCAGTACTTC

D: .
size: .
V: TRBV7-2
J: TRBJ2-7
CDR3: CASSLITGREQYF
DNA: TGTGCCAGCAGCTTAATTACAGGGCGCGAGCAGTACTTC

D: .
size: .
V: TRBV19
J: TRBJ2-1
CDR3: CASSISPGLTYNEQFF
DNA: TGTGCCAGTAGTATCTCCCCGGGACTCACCTACAATGAGCAGTTCTTC

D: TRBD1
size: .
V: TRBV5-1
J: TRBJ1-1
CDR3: CASSPKTGGEYTEAFF
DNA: TGCGCCAGCAGCCCTAAAACAGGGGGCGAATACACTGAAGCTTTCTTT

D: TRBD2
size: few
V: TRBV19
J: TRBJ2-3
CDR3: CASSTYQIRDALGSGMNTDTQYF
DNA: TGTGCCAGTAGTACCTACCAAATCCGGGACGCCCTGGGTAGCGGGATGAACACAGATACGCAGTATTTT

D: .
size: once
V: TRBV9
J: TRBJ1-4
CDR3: CASSVLGSGNEKLFF
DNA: TGTGCCAGCAGCGTACTTGGCTCGGGGAATGAAAAACTGTTTTTT

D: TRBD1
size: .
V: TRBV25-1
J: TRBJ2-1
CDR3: CASSEWTGRVYNEQFF
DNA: TGTGCCAGCAGTGAATGGACAGGGCGGGTATACAATGAGCAGTTCTTC

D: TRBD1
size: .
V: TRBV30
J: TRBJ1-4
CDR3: CAWSVRDRGWGNEKLFF
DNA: TGTGCCTGGAGTGTACGGGACAGGGGTTGGGGGAATGAAAAACTGTTTTTT

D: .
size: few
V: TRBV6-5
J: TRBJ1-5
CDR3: CASRGTTGPTHF
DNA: TGTGCCAGCAGGGGTACGACAGGCCCCACGCATTTT

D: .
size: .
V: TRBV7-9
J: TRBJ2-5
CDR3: CASSLQGAVGETQYF
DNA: TGTGCCAGCAGCTTACAAGGGGCGGTCGGAGAGACCCAGTACTTC

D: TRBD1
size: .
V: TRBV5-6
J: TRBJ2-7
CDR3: CASSLMGQAQPPGEQYF
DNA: TGTGCCAGCAGCTTGATGGGACAGGCACAACCTCCGGGCGAGCAGTACTTC

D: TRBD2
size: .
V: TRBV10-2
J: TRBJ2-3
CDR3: CASSRDGGGTDTQYF
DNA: TGCGCCAGCAGTAGGGACGGGGGGGGCACAGATACGCAGTATTTT

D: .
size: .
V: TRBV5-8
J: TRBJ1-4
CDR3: CASTGRRGRISATNEKLFF
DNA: TGTGCCAGCACCGGCAGGAGGGGAAGGATCAGTGCAACTAATGAAAAACTGTTTTTT

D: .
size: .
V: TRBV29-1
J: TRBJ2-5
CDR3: CSVAQGARETQYF
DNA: TGCAGCGTTGCCCAAGGGGCAAGGGAGACCCAGTACTTC

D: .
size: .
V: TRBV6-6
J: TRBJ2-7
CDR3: CASVGAAYEQYF
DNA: TGTGCCAGCGTAGGGGCGGCCTACGAGCAGTACTTC

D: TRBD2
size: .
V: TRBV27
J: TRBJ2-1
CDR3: CASSRTSGNNEQFF
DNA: TGTGCCAGCAGCCGGACTAGCGGAAACAATGAGCAGTTCTTC

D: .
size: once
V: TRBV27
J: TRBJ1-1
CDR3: CASSQSYRSNTEAFF
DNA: TGTGCCAGCAGTCAAAGTTACAGGTCTAACACTGAAGCTTTCTTT

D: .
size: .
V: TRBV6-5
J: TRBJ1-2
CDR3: CASKRGEGGSYTF
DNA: TGTGCCAGCAAAAGGGGGGAGGGCGGAAGCTACACCTTC

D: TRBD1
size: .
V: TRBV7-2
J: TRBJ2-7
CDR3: CASSLGPGQGGEQYF
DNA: TGTGCCAGCAGCTTAGGGCCGGGACAGGGAGGCGAGCAGTACTTC

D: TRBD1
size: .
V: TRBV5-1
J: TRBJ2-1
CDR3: CASSSQPHRDRDYNEQFF
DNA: TGCGCCAGCAGCTCCCAACCACACAGGGACAGGGACTACAATGAGCAGTTCTTC

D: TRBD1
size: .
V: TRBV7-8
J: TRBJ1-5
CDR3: CASSSRLDRAEYSNQPQHF
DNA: TGTGCCAGCAGCTCCCGGCTGGACAGGGCAGAATATAGCAATCAGCCCCAGCATTTT

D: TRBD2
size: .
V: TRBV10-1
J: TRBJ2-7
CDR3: CASSESGSSYEQYF
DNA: TGCGCCAGCAGTGAGAGCGGGAGCTCCTACGAGCAGTACTTC

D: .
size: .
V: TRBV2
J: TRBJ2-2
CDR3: CASTRDGELFF
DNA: TGTGCCAGCACGCGAGACGGGGAGCTGTTTTTT

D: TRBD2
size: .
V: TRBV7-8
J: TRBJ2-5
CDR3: CASSLGLAGLQETQYF
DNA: TGTGCCAGCAGCCTGGGACTAGCGGGACTCCAAGAGACCCAGTACTTC

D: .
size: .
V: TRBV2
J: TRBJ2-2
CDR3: CASSEQGRAGELFF
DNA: TGTGCCAGCAGTGAACAGGGTAGGGCCGGGGAGCTGTTTTTT

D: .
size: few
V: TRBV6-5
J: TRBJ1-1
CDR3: CASSYTRESTEAFF
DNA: TGTGCCAGCAGTTACACCCGAGAATCCACTGAAGCTTTCTTT

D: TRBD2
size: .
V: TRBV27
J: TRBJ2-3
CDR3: CASRDRGGGADTQYF
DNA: TGTGCCAGCAGAGACCGGGGGGGAGGAGCAGATACGCAGTATTTT

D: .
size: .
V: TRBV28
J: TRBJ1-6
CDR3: CASSLLGESSYNSPLHF
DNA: TGTGCCAGCAGTTTATTGGGCGAGAGCTCCTATAATTCACCCCTCCACTTT

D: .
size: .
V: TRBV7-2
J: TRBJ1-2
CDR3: CASSGTWDTSNYGYTF
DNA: TGTGCCAGCAGCGGGACCTGGGACACTTCTAACTATGGCTACACCTTC

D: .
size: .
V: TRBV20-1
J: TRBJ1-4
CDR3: CSAKRGEKLFF
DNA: TGCAGTGCTAAAAGAGGGGAAAAACTGTTTTTT

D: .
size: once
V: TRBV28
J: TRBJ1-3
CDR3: CASSFRTASGNTIYF
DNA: TGTGCCAGCAGTTTTCGAACAGCCTCTGGAAACACCATATATTTT

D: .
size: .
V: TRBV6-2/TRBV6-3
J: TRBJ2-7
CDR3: CASSSSLVGPYEQYF
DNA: TGTGCCAGCAGTTCATCCCTGGTGGGCCCCTACGAGCAGTACTTC

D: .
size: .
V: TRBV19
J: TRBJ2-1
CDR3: CASSIDREHSYNEQFF
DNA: TGTGCCAGTAGTATAGATAGGGAGCACTCCTACAATGAGCAGTTCTTC

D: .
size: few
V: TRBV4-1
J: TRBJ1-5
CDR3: CASSQAAGVNQPQHF
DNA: TGCGCCAGCAGCCAAGCTGCGGGGGTAAATCAGCCCCAGCATTTT

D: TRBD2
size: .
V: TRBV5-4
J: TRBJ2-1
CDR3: CASSPGASGSYNEQFF
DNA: TGTGCCAGCAGCCCAGGGGCTAGCGGGAGCTACAATGAGCAGTTCTTC

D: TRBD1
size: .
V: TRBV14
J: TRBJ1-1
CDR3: CASSFGQGGAFF
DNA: TGTGCCAGCAGCTTTGGACAGGGGGGAGCTTTCTTT

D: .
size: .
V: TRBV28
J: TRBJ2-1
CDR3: CASSLSRGDNEQFF
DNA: TGTGCCAGCAGTTTAAGTAGGGGTGACAATGAGCAGTTCTTC

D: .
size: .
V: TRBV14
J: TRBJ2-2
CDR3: CASRGGIQFNTGELFF
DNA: TGTGCCAGCAGAGGAGGGATCCAGTTCAACACCGGGGAGCTGTTTTTT

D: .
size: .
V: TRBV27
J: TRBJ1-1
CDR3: CASHPGGDTEAFF
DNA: TGTGCCAGTCACCCCGGAGGGGACACTGAAGCTTTCTTT

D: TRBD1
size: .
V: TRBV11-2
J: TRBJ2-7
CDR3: CASSRRETGAYEQYF
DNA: TGTGCCAGCTCCCGGAGAGAGACAGGGGCCTACGAGCAGTACTTC

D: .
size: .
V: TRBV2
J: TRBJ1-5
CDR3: CASSRQSYSNQPQHF
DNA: TGTGCCAGCAGTAGACAGTCGTATAGCAATCAGCCCCAGCATTTT

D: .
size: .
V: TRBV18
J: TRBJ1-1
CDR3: CASSPLGFQNTEAFF
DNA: TGTGCCAGCTCACCCCTCGGGTTTCAAAACACTGAAGCTTTCTTT

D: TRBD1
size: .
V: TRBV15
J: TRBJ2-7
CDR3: CATSRDLLGTAQPSEQYF
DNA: TGTGCCACCAGCAGAGACCTGCTGGGGACAGCCCAACCGTCCGAGCAGTACTTC

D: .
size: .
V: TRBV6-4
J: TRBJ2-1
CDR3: CASSDSDAGAYNEQFF
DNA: TGTGCCAGCAGTGACTCGGATGCAGGGGCTTACAATGAGCAGTTCTTC

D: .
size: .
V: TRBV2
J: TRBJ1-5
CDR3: CASKGEVGSNQPQHF
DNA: TGTGCCAGCAAAGGTGAGGTAGGCAGCAATCAGCCCCAGCATTTT

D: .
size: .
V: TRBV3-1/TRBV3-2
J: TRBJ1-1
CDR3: CASRGGTEAFF
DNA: TGTGCCAGCCGGGGAGGGACTGAAGCTTTCTTT

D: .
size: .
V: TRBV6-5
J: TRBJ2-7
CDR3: CASSGFGYEQYF
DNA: TGTGCCAGCTCCGGGTTCGGGTACGAGCAGTACTTC

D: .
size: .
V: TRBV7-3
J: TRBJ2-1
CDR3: CASSLSGVDEQFF
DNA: TGTGCCAGCAGCTTATCAGGGGTAGATGAGCAGTTCTTC

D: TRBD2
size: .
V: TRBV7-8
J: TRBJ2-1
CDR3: CASSPPRSGIARSYNEQFF
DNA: TGTGCCAGCAGCCCGCCCCGTAGCGGGATAGCCCGCTCCTACAATGAGCAGTTCTTC

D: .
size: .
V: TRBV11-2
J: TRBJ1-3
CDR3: CASSLGAGNTIYF
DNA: TGTGCCAGCAGCTTAGGAGCTGGAAACACCATATATTTT

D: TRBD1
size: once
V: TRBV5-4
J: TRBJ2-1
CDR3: CASSLQGAHNEQFF
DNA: TGTGCCAGCAGCTTGCAGGGGGCTCACAATGAGCAGTTCTTC

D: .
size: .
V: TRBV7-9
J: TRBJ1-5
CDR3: CASSPGTTGQPQHF
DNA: TGTGCCAGCAGCCCCGGGACTACGGGTCAGCCCCAGCATTTT

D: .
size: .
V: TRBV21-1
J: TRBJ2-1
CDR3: CASSKAWAGDISSYNEQFF
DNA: TGTGCCAGCAGCAAAGCGTGGGCGGGAGACATCTCCTCCTACAATGAGCAGTTCTTC

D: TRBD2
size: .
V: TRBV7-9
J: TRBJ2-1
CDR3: CASSGAREAGGRSYNEQFF
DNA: TGTGCCAGCAGCGGAGCTCGAGAAGCGGGAGGCCGCTCCTACAATGAGCAGTTCTTC